Below, 14 T cell receptor beta chains from the same sample are listed, as sequenced in a study of cytotoxic CD8 clonotypes in ibrutinib-treated CLL. Repertoires were generated with immunoSEQ multiplex PCR, while TCRdb's copy carries only in-frame clones and drops some. The profile shows some 310,000 clones, roughly 79% of them singletons. The input for sequencing was PBMCs, taken before ibrutinib treatment. The receptors derive from a human donor with chronic lymphocytic leukemia.

The V call is TRBV4-2, the J call TRBJ2-2, with TRBD2 identical over 9 bases. Trimming removed 5 bases from V and 1 base from J; junction bases left unmatched: 5. Germline loops: CDR1 LGHNA, CDR2 YNFKEQ. This CDR3 has 16 residues. DNA of the CDR3: TGTGCCAGCAGCTCTCCTAGCGGGATGAACACCGGGGAGCTGTTTTTT. Its translation is CASSSPSGMNTGELFF.

The V gene is TRBV4-3, the J gene TRBJ1-3, with TRBD1 matching over 9 bases. The CDR3 sequence is 19 residues long. From germline, CDR1 is LGHNA and CDR2 YSLEER. Germline trimming cut 4 bases from V and 0 bases from J; bases unmatched to any gene: 13. CDR3 in amino acids: CASSPGTGRRLSSGNTIYF. For the CDR3, the DNA is TGCGCCAGCAGCCCTGGGACAGGGAGGCGGTTGAGCTCTGGAAACACCATATATTTT.

V usage is TRBV7-2 and J usage is TRBJ2-1; the match to TRBD2 covers 9 bases. This CDR3 contains 13 residues. Germline lookup yields CDR1 SGHTA and CDR2 FQGNSA. With V trimmed by 1 base and J by 9 bases, 1 base remained unmatched. The CDR3 spells CASSLGAGGEQFF. CDR3 in DNA: TGTGCCAGCAGCTTAGGAGCGGGAGGTGAGCAGTTCTTC.

V usage is TRBV6-5 and J usage is TRBJ2-7; TRBD2 aligns across 8 bases. Germline V lookup: CDR1 MNHEY, CDR2 SVGAGI. There are 13 residues in the CDR3. Trimming took 6 bases from V and 6 from J; bases not matched to a gene: 7. The CDR3 here is CASRAGTRFEQYF. As DNA, the CDR3 is TGTGCCAGCAGAGCCGGGACTAGGTTCGAGCAGTACTTC.

J is TRBJ2-2 and V is TRBV7-9; weak D call: TRBD1 (6 bases). The CDR3 spans 16 residues. The V gene lost 1 base and the J gene lost 4 bases, with 13 bases spanning the gap. Germline V gene data show CDR1 as SEHNR and CDR2 as FQNEAQ (reference sequence). The chain's CDR3 is CASSLEAGTTTGELFF. CDR3 bases: TGTGCCAGCAGCTTAGAGGCTGGGACAACCACCGGGGAGCTGTTTTTT.

The V gene is TRBV6-5, the J gene TRBJ2-7, with 7 bases that match TRBD1. The CDR3 runs 16 residues. CDR1 and CDR2 from the germline V gene are MNHEY and SVGAGI. The J segment lost 9 bases and the V segment lost 4 bases, leaving 18 bases of the junction unmatched. The CDR3 DNA is TGTGCCAGCAGTTTAAATGGACAGGCGGCTGGCTCTGGGCAGTACTTC. Protein sequence: CASSLNGQAAGSGQYF.

The chain couples TRBV30 to TRBJ2-7, with D perhaps TRBD2 (6 bases). Germline V CDR1 and CDR2: GTSNPN, SVGIG (reference sequence). V was shortened by 2 bases and J by 3 bases, with 26 bases between the two germline ends. CDR3 length equals 18 residues. In DNA, the CDR3 is TGTGCCTGGAGTATGCCTTCTCCGGGACTTAGATTCGTCTACGAGCAGTACTTC. It codes for CAWSMPSPGLRFVYEQYF.

The chain combines TRBV29-1 with TRBJ2-1; unclear D gene. This CDR3 is 16 amino acids long. V was cut by 1 base and J by 0 bases, with 13 bases left in between. Germline CDR1 is SQVTM and CDR2 is ANQGSEA. Written as DNA, the CDR3 is TGCAGCGTTGAAGCTGTGGCGGAGAGCTCCTACAATGAGCAGTTCTTC. Translated, it gives CSVEAVAESSYNEQFF.

J is TRBJ2-2 and V is TRBV25-1; maybe TRBD2 (6 bases). The CDR3 runs 14 residues. V was cut by 3 bases and J by 6 bases, with 11 bases left in between. The germline gives CDR1 MGHDK, CDR2 SYGVNS. CDR3 bases: TGTGCCAGCAGTGAGTGGGACTTTGCCGGGGAGCTGTTTTTT. Its translation is CASSEWDFAGELFF. The variable domain in full, with the rest retrieved from reference TRBV25-1 and TRBJ2-2, is EADIYQTPRYLVIGTGKKITLECSQTMGHDKMYWYQQDPGMELHLIHYSYGVNSTEKGDLSSESTVSRIRTEHFPLTLESARPSHTSQYLCASSEWDFAGELFFGEGSRLTVL.

The rearrangement uses TRBV7-7 and TRBJ2-7, with D tentatively TRBD1 or TRBD2 (5 bases each). This CDR3 is 15 amino acids long. The V end lost 1 base, the J end lost 5 bases, and 15 bases lay between the germline ends. Germline CDR1 reads SSHAT; CDR2 reads FNYEAQ (reference sequence). CDR3 sequence (DNA): TGTGCCAGCAGCTTAGGAGGGCAGGGCGGTGACGAGCAGTACTTC. Translation gives CASSLGGQGGDEQYF. The full variable domain, its missing parts supplied by reference TRBV7-7 and TRBJ2-7, is GAGVSQSPRYKVTKRGQDVTLRCDPISSHATLYWYQQALGQGPEFLTYFNYEAQPDKSGLPSDRFSAERPEGSISTLTIQRTEQRDSAMYRCASSLGGQGGDEQYFGPGTRLTVT.

This clone was seen once. V usage is TRBV4-1 and J usage is TRBJ1-3; tentative D call: TRBD1 (5 bases). Trimming took off 1 base at V and 5 bases at J, with 9 bases between the two ends. The length of the CDR3 is 14 residues. CDR1 is MGHRA and CDR2 is YSYEKL in the germline V gene. CDR3 DNA: TGCGCCAGCAGCCAAGTCGACAGCAGAAACACCATATATTTT. It is translated as CASSQVDSRNTIYF.

The CDR3 DNA follows: TGCGCCAGCAGCTTTGGGGAAGTCTCTGGGGCCAACGTCCTGACTTTC. It is translated as CASSFGEVSGANVLTF. This chain uses TRBV5-1 with TRBJ2-6; the D is unclear. Germline CDR1 SGHRS, CDR2 YFSETQ. Trimming removed 2 bases at V and 0 bases at J, with 9 bases between. This CDR3 has 16 residues.

The gene calls are TRBV27 and TRBJ2-3, with D hard to call. This CDR3 contains 12 residues. Germline V gene sequence: CDR1 MNHEY, CDR2 SMNVEV (reference sequence). Trimming left V 6 bases short and J 0 bases short, with 4 bases between. The CDR3 reads CASRKSTDTQYF. Here the CDR3 DNA reads TGTGCCAGCAGAAAGAGCACAGATACGCAGTATTTT.

The gene calls are TRBV4-3 and TRBJ1-5, with D perhaps matching TRBD1 (5 bases). This CDR3 comprises 14 residues. V gave up 4 bases and J gave up 5 bases, with 12 bases separating them. CDR1 is LGHNA, CDR2 YSLEER, per germline. CDR3 sequence: CASSPSGIYQPQHF. Here the CDR3 DNA reads TGCGCCAGCAGCCCTTCAGGGATTTATCAGCCCCAGCATTTT.